These 10 T cell receptor beta chains originate from one sample sequenced in a study. TCRdb processed the RT-PCR reads anew with MiXCR; each CDR3 protein has one entry. The sample carries 550,000 to 750,000 distinct CDR3 sequences, 12% to 15% recorded once. The sample was memory CD4+ T cells from blood. The receptors here all came from a female donor in good health, serving as a healthy control.

This chain links TRBV5-1 with TRBJ1-1; D is possibly TRBD1 (6 bases). In germline, CDR1 is SGHRS, CDR2 YFSETQ. Between the trimmed V and J ends, which lost 0 bases and 0 bases, there was a span of 12 bases. The CDR3 has 16 amino acids. CDR3 bases: TGCGCCAGCAGCTTGGGACAGGTAATGGTGAACACTGAAGCTTTCTTT. Amino acids: CASSLGQVMVNTEAFF. The full variable domain, with the rest looked up from reference TRBV5-1 and TRBJ1-1, is KAGVTQTPRYLIKTRGQQVTLSCSPISGHRSVSWYQQTPGQGLQFLFEYFSETQRNKGNFPGRFSGRQFSNSRSEMNVSTLELGDSALYLCASSLGQVMVNTEAFFGQGTRLTVV.

The genes are TRBV12-3 or TRBV12-4 and TRBJ2-7; D is perhaps TRBD1 (5 bases). The CDR3 runs 14 residues. V gave up 4 bases and J gave up 2 bases, with 12 bases separating them. The CDR3 reads CASSSWTNPYEQYF. The CDR3 region has the DNA TGTGCCAGCAGTTCCTGGACAAACCCCTACGAGCAGTACTTC.

Note on this clonotype: One end of the junction fails to match germline, which may point to a read error. J is TRBJ1-1 and V is TRBV20-1; 10 nucleotides align to TRBD1. This CDR3 has 10 amino acids. CDR1 is DFQATT and CDR2 is SNEGSKA in the germline V gene (reference sequence). CDR3 protein: CSARPGQGSF. DNA for the CDR3: TGCAGTGCTAGACCGGGACAGGGGAGTTTT.

This clonotype was observed many times. CDR3 loop: CASSLSQAMTVEQYF. The DNA for the CDR3 is TGTGCCAGCAGCTTGTCCCAAGCCATGACAGTCGAGCAGTACTTC. The rearrangement joins TRBV5-5 to TRBJ2-7, with a tentative D call TRBD1 (5 bases). Trimming removed 1 base at V and 6 bases at J, with 17 bases between. From germline, CDR1 is SGHKS and CDR2 YYEKEE (reference sequence). The CDR3 length is 15 residues.

This clonotype was counted a few times. The rearrangement links TRBV18 to TRBJ2-1; the D gene is possibly TRBD1 (6 bases). V dropped 9 bases and J dropped 6 bases, with 12 bases sitting between them. The CDR3 covers 12 residues. Germline CDR1 is KGHSH and CDR2 is LQKENI. The CDR3: CASLDRSNEQFF. In nucleotides, the CDR3 is TGTGCCAGTCTGGACAGAAGCAATGAGCAGTTCTTC. Complete variable domain (other parts from reference TRBV18 and TRBJ2-1): NAGVMQNPRHLVRRRGQEARLRCSPMKGHSHVYWYRQLPEEGLKFMVYLQKENIIDESGMPKERFSAEFPKEGPSILRIQQVVRGDSAAYFCASLDRSNEQFFGPGTRLTVL.

This chain uses TRBV24-1 with TRBJ2-7, with D maybe TRBD2 (5 bases). The CDR3 runs to 12 residues. The ends were cut back, 1 base at V and 6 bases at J, with 6 bases in the middle. Germline V gene data show CDR1 as KGHDR and CDR2 as SFDVKD. The CDR3 sequence is CATSDFGVEQYF. CDR3 in DNA: TGTGCCACCAGTGATTTCGGGGTCGAGCAGTACTTC.

The chain carries TRBV24-1 and TRBJ1-5; D is unresolved. The V gene lost 3 bases and the J gene lost 0 bases, with 5 bases spanning the gap. CDR1 and CDR2 (germline): KGHDR, SFDVKD. This CDR3 has 14 amino acids. This chain's CDR3 is CATSDGYSNQPQHF. The DNA of the CDR3 is TGTGCCACCAGTGATGGCTATAGCAATCAGCCCCAGCATTTT.

The chain links TRBV5-4 to TRBJ2-4; either TRBD1 or TRBD2 may fit D (6 bases each). This CDR3 has 15 amino acids. Germline CDR1 and CDR2: SGHNT and YYREEE (reference sequence). The germline V and J ends were trimmed by 3 bases and 1 base, with 11 bases remaining between them. CDR3 nucleotides: TGTGCCAGCAGCTCCGGAGGGGGGGCCAAAAACATTCAGTACTTC. Translated, it gives CASSSGGGAKNIQYF. Full variable domain (remainder filled in from reference TRBV5-4 and TRBJ2-4): ETGVTQSPTHLIKTRGQQVTLRCSSQSGHNTVSWYQQALGQGPQFIFQYYREEENGRGNFPPRFSGLQFPNYSSELNVNALELDDSALYLCASSSGGGAKNIQYFGAGTRLSVL.

Ten or more counts support this clonotype. The rearrangement links TRBV12-3 or TRBV12-4 to TRBJ2-7, with D perhaps assigned TRBD1 or TRBD2 (5 bases each). CDR3 length equals 14 residues. V was cut by 2 bases and J by 0 bases, with 8 bases left in between. The CDR3 loop reads CASSLHGTSYEQYF. CDR3 DNA sequence: TGTGCCAGCAGTTTACACGGGACCTCCTACGAGCAGTACTTC.

At least ten counts were recorded for this clonotype. The genes are TRBV29-1 and TRBJ2-7; 10 nucleotides line up with TRBD1. The CDR3 has 14 residues. With V trimmed by 4 bases and J by 7 bases, 10 bases remained unmatched. CDR1 is SQVTM and CDR2 is ANQGSEA in the germline V gene. The CDR3 DNA follows: TGCAGCGTTGGCGAGCCGGGACAGGGGTGGGAGCAGTACTTC. Its translation: CSVGEPGQGWEQYF.